The next 3 T cell receptor beta chains were all read from a single sample in a study of T-cell reconstitution after alpha-beta-depleted transplantation in children. Using unique molecular identifiers, the investigators prepared the TCRbeta library. TCRdb passed the PCR reads through MiXCR, listing each CDR3 protein once. The data show some 520,000 distinct CDR3 sequences, approximately 30% seen once. The sequencing here drew on PBMCs from the stem cell graft donor, taken from the stem cell graft. The receptor source for this set is a human donor who donated a stem cell graft to a child with aplastic anemia.

V usage is TRBV7-9 and J usage is TRBJ2-2; TRBD1 might be the D (5 bases). This CDR3 comprises 15 residues. Germline V CDR1 and CDR2: SEHNR, FQNEAQ (reference sequence). V was cut by 5 bases and J by 0 bases, with 10 bases left in between. The CDR3 region has the DNA TGTGCCAGCAGCCCATGGACAACGAACACCGGGGAGCTGTTTTTT. Its translation: CASSPWTTNTGELFF.

This rearrangement joins TRBV4-3 to TRBJ1-2; weak D call: TRBD1 (6 bases). The CDR3 runs 15 residues. With 1 base removed from V and 6 bases from J, the gap between germline ends came to 15 bases. Germline CDR1 is LGHNA and CDR2 is YSLEER. CDR3 coding DNA: TGCGCCAGCAGCCAAGCATCCAGGGGAGGGGATGGCTACACCTTC. Its protein is CASSQASRGGDGYTF.

The chain's CDR3 is CSARDAPSGSIDNEQFF. CDR3 coding DNA: TGCAGTGCTAGGGACGCCCCGAGCGGGAGCATAGACAATGAGCAGTTCTTC. The rearrangement joins TRBV20-1 to TRBJ2-1; 8 nucleotides agree with TRBD2. The junction had 15 bases not matched to a gene; V was cut back by 3 bases and J by 5 bases. The germline V gene has CDR1 DFQATT and CDR2 SNEGSKA (reference sequence). This CDR3 region has 17 residues.